The 27 T cell receptor beta chains presented below share a single source sample, sequenced in a study of early T cells in non-severe SARS-CoV-2 infection. TCRdb redid the calling of the 5' RACE reads with MiXCR, one entry per CDR3 protein. In the table there are just over 95,000 distinct CDR3 sequences, 11% of which are singletons. The specimen was whole blood. Receptors were obtained from an adult who was a healthcare worker with PCR-confirmed SARS-CoV-2 infection or an uninfected control (not recorded which).

There are a few counts of this clonotype. The V and J genes are TRBV29-1 and TRBJ1-1; 8 bases agree with TRBD1. The CDR3 has 12 residues. Trimming cost V 6 bases and J 9 bases; bases outside gene matches: 9. Germline assignment: CDR1 SQVTM and CDR2 ANQGSEA. The CDR3 nucleotides read TGCAGCGTGATGAACACAGGGGGAAAAGCTTTCTTT. Its translation: CSVMNTGGKAFF.

This rearrangement joins TRBV28 to TRBJ2-7, with a possible D match to TRBD2 (5 bases). The ends were cut back, 5 bases at V and 0 bases at J, with 14 bases in the middle. Germline V gene lookup returns CDR1 MDHEN and CDR2 SYDVKM. This CDR3 region has 15 residues. The CDR3 DNA sequence: TGTGCCAGCAGTGCCCTGTTCAGCGGCTCCTACGAGCAGTACTTC. As protein: CASSALFSGSYEQYF.

The J gene is TRBJ2-6, the V gene TRBV9; 8 nucleotides align to TRBD1. V dropped 4 bases and J dropped 2; count of bases not matched to a gene: 2. The CDR3 has 15 residues. Germline V gives CDR1 SGDLS, CDR2 YYNGEE. CDR3: CASSSQGAGANVLTF. The CDR3, as DNA: TGTGCCAGCAGCTCACAGGGGGCTGGGGCCAACGTCCTGACTTTC.

The chain couples TRBV6-2 or TRBV6-3 to TRBJ2-5; 7 nucleotides match TRBD2. This CDR3 is 12 amino acids long. Germline CDR1 is MNHEY and CDR2 is SVGEGT. The V gene end was trimmed by 4 bases and the J gene end by 7 bases; junction bases not matched to a gene: 3. Here the CDR3 DNA reads TGTGCCAGCAGTTGGACTAGGGGGACCCAGTACTTC. Its protein product is CASSWTRGTQYF.

The chain carries TRBV27 and TRBJ1-4, with 9 bases aligning to TRBD1. With 5 bases clipped from V and 6 bases from J, the junction kept 7 bases outside the gene matches. CDR1 and CDR2 (germline): MNHEY, SMNVEV (reference sequence). CDR3 length: 15 residues. CDR3 amino acids: CASSKPGQGDEKLFF. The CDR3 coding sequence is TGTGCCAGCAGTAAACCGGGACAGGGAGATGAAAAACTGTTTTTT.

This clonotype occurred a few times. The CDR3 DNA is TGCAGTGCTTGTGACAGCCGGTCACCCCTCCACTTT. As protein: CSACDSRSPLHF. This rearrangement joins TRBV20-1 to TRBJ1-6, with a weak D call TRBD1 (5 bases). The V and J ends lost 5 bases and 10 bases respectively, with 12 bases between them. Germline CDR1 DFQATT, CDR2 SNEGSKA (reference sequence). This CDR3 region has 12 residues.

Written as DNA, the CDR3 is TGTGCCAGCAGCTCTATCGGGGAGCTGTTTTTT. Translated, it gives CASSSIGELFF. The chain combines TRBV11-2 with TRBJ2-2, with D unclear. V lost 4 bases to trimming and J lost 7 bases, with 4 bases between them. Germline CDR1 is SGHAT and CDR2 is FQNNGV. CDR3 size: 11 residues.

Only one count was recorded for this clonotype. The chain employs TRBV5-1 and TRBJ2-2; 7 bases agree with TRBD1. CDR1 is SGHRS and CDR2 is YFSETQ in the germline V gene. V trimming: 5 bases; J trimming: 6 bases; junction bases outside the gene matches: 4. The CDR3 covers 13 residues. The CDR3 spells CASRLTGAGELFF. The CDR3 nucleotides are TGCGCCAGCAGACTCACAGGGGCCGGGGAGCTGTTTTTT.

V usage is TRBV2 and J usage is TRBJ1-1; D not certain. CDR3 length equals 13 residues. V was clipped by 8 bases and J by 0 bases, with 10 bases between them. Looked up from germline, CDR1 is SNHLY and CDR2 is FYNNEI. The DNA of the CDR3 is TGTGCCAGCCGATTCAGCTTGAACACTGAAGCTTTCTTT. Amino acid sequence: CASRFSLNTEAFF.

The chain is built from TRBV2 and TRBJ1-5, with TRBD1 as a possible D gene (5 bases). V lost 3 bases and J lost 8, with 14 bases in between. CDR1 is SNHLY and CDR2 is FYNNEI in the germline V gene. CDR3 length equals 14 residues. The CDR3 spells CASSDGGVTKPQHF. In DNA, the CDR3 is TGTGCCAGCAGTGATGGGGGAGTTACGAAGCCCCAGCATTTT.

As to this clonotype: A read error may explain this, as a much larger clone is one base away. V and J are TRBV11-2 and TRBJ1-3; D perhaps matches TRBD1 (5 bases). Germline V CDR1 and CDR2: SGHAT, FQNNGV. The CDR3 has 15 amino acids. This CDR3 reads CASRPTRGRGITIYF. CDR3 nucleotide sequence: TGTGCCAGCAGGCCTACGCGGGGGAGAGGAATCACCATATATTTT.

The chain joins TRBV28 to TRBJ2-7; D call uncertain. The CDR3 spans 12 residues. CDR1 is MDHEN, CDR2 SYDVKM, per germline. Trimming shortened V by 6 bases and J by 7 bases, and 13 bases separated the two germline ends. CDR3 nucleotides: TGTGCCAGCAGCCAGACCATACCGGAGCAGTACTTC. Translation gives CASSQTIPEQYF.

This chain uses TRBV5-1 with TRBJ2-5; possibly TRBD1 or TRBD2 for D (7 bases each). Trimming left V 4 bases short and J 0 bases short, with 16 bases between. This CDR3 has 16 residues. Germline loops: CDR1 SGHRS, CDR2 YFSETQ. The CDR3 nucleotides are TGCGCCAGCAGCCGGGGGGACAGAGAAGACCAAGAGACCCAGTACTTC. It codes for CASSRGDREDQETQYF.

This clonotype showed up just a few times. The chain employs TRBV28 and TRBJ2-7; no definite D call. Trimming took 5 bases from V and 2 from J, leaving 16 bases between them. The CDR3 extends over 15 amino acids. The germline CDR1 and CDR2 sequences are MDHEN and SYDVKM. The DNA for the CDR3 is TGTGCCAGCAGTCTCCCCCCCCCGGCTACCTACGAGCAGTACTTC. The encoded protein is CASSLPPPATYEQYF.

This clonotype was detected many times. The chain has TRBV29-1 and TRBJ1-1; the D gene is possibly TRBD1 (6 bases). The CDR3 runs 13 residues. Trimming removed 6 bases from V and 6 bases from J, with 17 bases in between. Germline assignment: CDR1 SQVTM and CDR2 ANQGSEA. CDR3 in amino acids: CSVASGTLSEAFF. The CDR3, as DNA: TGCAGCGTCGCTTCCGGGACACTGTCTGAAGCTTTCTTT.

This clonotype was seen many times. This chain uses TRBV12-3 or TRBV12-4 with TRBJ2-1; 7 bases line up with TRBD2. There are 14 residues in the CDR3. The V segment lost 6 bases and the J segment 7 bases; nucleotides outside the gene matches: 9. The CDR3 bases are TGTGCCAGCAGCCACAGAGGGAGGGTGAATGAGCAGTTCTTC. It is translated as CASSHRGRVNEQFF.

This clonotype was seen repeatedly, ten times or more. This chain links TRBV7-8 with TRBJ2-1, with TRBD2 matching over 8 bases. The CDR3 runs 16 residues. V shed 2 bases, J shed 5 bases, and the junction held 8 bases outside the gene matches. Germline CDR1 reads SGHVS; CDR2 reads FQNEAQ. The DNA of the CDR3 is TGTGCCAGCAGCTTATTATCCGGGACTAGGGACAATGAGCAGTTCTTC. Its protein product is CASSLLSGTRDNEQFF.

This clonotype has ten or more counts. V is TRBV6-5 and J is TRBJ1-1; TRBD1 is a possible D gene (6 bases). The CDR3 extends over 13 amino acids. V was trimmed by 5 bases and J by 5 bases, leaving 12 bases between them. CDR1 is MNHEY and CDR2 is SVGAGI in the germline V gene. The CDR3 loop reads CASSGQQGTEAFF. In nucleotides, the CDR3 is TGTGCCAGCAGTGGACAACAGGGTACTGAAGCTTTCTTT.

This clonotype was counted only a few times. The chain employs TRBV15 and TRBJ1-4, with TRBD1 identical over 9 bases. Germline V CDR1 and CDR2: LNHNV, YYDKDF (reference sequence). This CDR3 has 16 amino acids. The J segment lost 1 base and the V segment lost 3 bases, leaving 3 bases of the junction unmatched. CDR3: CATSRDRGGTNEKLFF. Here the CDR3 DNA reads TGTGCCACCAGCAGGGACAGGGGTGGAACTAATGAAAAACTGTTTTTT.

This clonotype was detected a few times. The rearrangement joins TRBV19 to TRBJ1-2; 7 nucleotides match TRBD1. The length of the CDR3 is 14 residues. CDR1 LNHDA and CDR2 SQIVND come from the germline V gene (reference sequence). Trimming cost V 10 bases and J 4 bases; bases outside gene matches: 12. CDR3 sequence (DNA): TGTGCCACTAAGGGGGCCCGGCGGGGCTATGGCTACACCTTC. Protein sequence: CATKGARRGYGYTF.

In nucleotides, the CDR3 is TGTGCCAGCAGTTACGGGGGAGGCTACACCTTC. It yields the protein CASSYGGGYTF. V and J are TRBV6-5 and TRBJ1-2; D perhaps matches TRBD1 (5 bases). The CDR3 length is 11 residues. The germline CDR1 and CDR2 sequences are MNHEY and SVGAGI. Trimming pared 2 bases from V and 8 bases from J, leaving 6 bases between.

The chain is built from TRBV15 and TRBJ1-1; a possible D gene is TRBD1 (5 bases). The CDR3 runs 16 residues. In germline, CDR1 is LNHNV, CDR2 YYDKDF (reference sequence). Trimming left V 0 bases short and J 0 bases short, with 11 bases between. The CDR3 DNA follows: TGTGCCACCAGCAGAGATGCAGGGACCATGAACACTGAAGCTTTCTTT. Amino acids: CATSRDAGTMNTEAFF. Full variable domain (outside the CDR3, taken from reference TRBV15 and TRBJ1-1): DAMVIQNPRYQVTQFGKPVTLSCSQTLNHNVMYWYQQKSSQAPKLLFHYYDKDFNNEADTPDNFQSRRPNTSFCFLDIRSPGLGDTAMYLCATSRDAGTMNTEAFFGQGTRLTVV.

This clonotype was counted only a few times. The gene calls are TRBV20-1 and TRBJ2-3; TRBD1 aligns across 8 bases. Per the germline V gene, CDR1 is DFQATT and CDR2 is SNEGSKA (reference sequence). Trimming cost V 6 bases and J 0 bases; bases outside gene matches: 8. The length of the CDR3 is 15 residues. CDR3 sequence reads: CSARRTGTSTDTQYF. The CDR3 nucleotides are TGCAGTGCGCGAAGGACAGGGACTAGCACAGATACGCAGTATTTT.

CDR3 DNA sequence: TGTGCCAGCAGCACGGACATGAACACTGAAGCTTTCTTT. Translated, it gives CASSTDMNTEAFF. The chain joins TRBV6-4 to TRBJ1-1, with D tentatively TRBD1 (5 bases). The length of the CDR3 is 13 residues. Germline assignment: CDR1 MRHNA and CDR2 SNTAGT. Trimming took 6 bases from V and 0 from J, leaving 8 bases between them.

This clonotype was seen only a few times. The rearrangement joins TRBV2 to TRBJ2-2, with D unresolved. The CDR3 totals 16 residues. Germline V lookup: CDR1 SNHLY, CDR2 FYNNEI. The germline V and J ends were trimmed by 7 bases and 1 base, with 16 bases remaining between them. CDR3 region: CASNPKEAGNTGELFF. The CDR3 region has the DNA TGTGCCAGCAACCCCAAAGAGGCAGGGAACACCGGGGAGCTGTTTTTT. The full variable domain, completed using reference TRBV2 and TRBJ2-2, is EPEVTQTPSHQVTQMGQEVILRCVPISNHLYFYWYRQILGQKVEFLVSFYNNEISEKSEIFDDQFSVERPDGSNFTLKIRSTKLEDSAMYFCASNPKEAGNTGELFFGEGSRLTVL.

The V gene is TRBV19, the J gene TRBJ1-5; 7 bases are a match to TRBD1. Losses at the gene ends were 6 bases for V and 3 bases for J; bases not matched to a gene: 8. CDR1 is LNHDA, CDR2 SQIVND, per germline (reference sequence). There are 15 residues in the CDR3. CDR3 nucleotide sequence: TGTGCCAGTAGCCCGGCGACAGGGATCAATCAGCCCCAGCATTTT. Translated: CASSPATGINQPQHF.

This clonotype was counted only a few times. This chain connects TRBV11-2 to TRBJ1-1; D may be TRBD1 (5 bases). Per germline, CDR1 SGHAT and CDR2 FQNNGV. The CDR3 is 12 amino acids. With 5 bases removed from V and 8 bases from J, the gap between germline ends came to 12 bases. The CDR3 spells CASSTSYREAFF. The CDR3 bases are TGTGCCAGCAGCACCAGCTACAGGGAAGCTTTCTTT.